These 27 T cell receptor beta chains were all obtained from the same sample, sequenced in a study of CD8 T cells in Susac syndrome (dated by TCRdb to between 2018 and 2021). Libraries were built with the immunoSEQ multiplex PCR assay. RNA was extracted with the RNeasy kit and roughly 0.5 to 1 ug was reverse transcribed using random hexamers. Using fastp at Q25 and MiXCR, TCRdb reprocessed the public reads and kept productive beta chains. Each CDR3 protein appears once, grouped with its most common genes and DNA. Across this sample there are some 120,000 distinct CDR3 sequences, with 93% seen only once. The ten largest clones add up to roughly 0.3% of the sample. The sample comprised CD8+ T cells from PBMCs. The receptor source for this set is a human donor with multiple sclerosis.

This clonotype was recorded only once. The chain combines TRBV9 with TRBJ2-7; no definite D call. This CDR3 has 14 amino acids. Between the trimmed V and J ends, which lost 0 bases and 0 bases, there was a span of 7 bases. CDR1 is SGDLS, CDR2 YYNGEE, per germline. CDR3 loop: CASSVGAGSYEQYF. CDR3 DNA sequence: TGTGCCAGCAGCGTAGGCGCAGGCTCCTACGAGCAGTACTTC.

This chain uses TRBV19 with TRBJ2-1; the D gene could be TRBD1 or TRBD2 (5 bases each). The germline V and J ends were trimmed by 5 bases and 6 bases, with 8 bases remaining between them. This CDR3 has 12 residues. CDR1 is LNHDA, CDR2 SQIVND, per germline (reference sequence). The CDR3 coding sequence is TGTGCCAGTAGTTTCGGGGCCAATGAGCAGTTCTTC. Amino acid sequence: CASSFGANEQFF. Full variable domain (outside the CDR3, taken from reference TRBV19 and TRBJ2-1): DGGITQSPKYLFRKEGQNVTLSCEQNLNHDAMYWYRQDPGQGLRLIYYSQIVNDFQKGDIAEGYSVSREKKESFPLTVTSAQKNPTAFYLCASSFGANEQFFGPGTRLTVL.

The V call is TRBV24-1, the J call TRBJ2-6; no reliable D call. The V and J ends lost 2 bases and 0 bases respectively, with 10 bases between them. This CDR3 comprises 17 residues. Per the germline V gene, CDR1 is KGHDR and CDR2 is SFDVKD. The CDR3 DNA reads TGTGCCACCAGTGATTCGCACACCCGCTCTGGGGCCAACGTCCTGACTTTC. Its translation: CATSDSHTRSGANVLTF.

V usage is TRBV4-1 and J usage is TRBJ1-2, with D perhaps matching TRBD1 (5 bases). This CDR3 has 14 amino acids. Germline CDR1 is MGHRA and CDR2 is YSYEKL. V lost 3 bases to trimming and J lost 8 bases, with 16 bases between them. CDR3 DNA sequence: TGCGCCAGCAGCCACATTAGGGGTACGAGCGGCTACACCTTC. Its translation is CASSHIRGTSGYTF.

In DNA, the CDR3 is TGCAGCGCTCTCATGAACACCGGGGAGCTGTTTTTT. It encodes CSALMNTGELFF. The genes are TRBV29-1 and TRBJ2-2, with D unclear. V was cut by 7 bases and J by 1 base, with 7 bases left in between. This CDR3 spans 12 amino acids. CDR1 SQVTM and CDR2 ANQGSEA come from the germline V gene.

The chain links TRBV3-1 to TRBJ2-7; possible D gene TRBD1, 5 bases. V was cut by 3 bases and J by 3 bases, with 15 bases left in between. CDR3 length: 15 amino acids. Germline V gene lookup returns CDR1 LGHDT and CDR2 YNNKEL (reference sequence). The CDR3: CASSQELSQGYEQYV. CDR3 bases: TGTGCCAGCAGCCAGGAGCTTTCCCAGGGCTACGAGCAGTACGTC.

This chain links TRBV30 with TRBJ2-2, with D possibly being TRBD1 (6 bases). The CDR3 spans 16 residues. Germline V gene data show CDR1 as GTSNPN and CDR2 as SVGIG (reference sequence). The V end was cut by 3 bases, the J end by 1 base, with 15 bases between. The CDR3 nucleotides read TGTGCCTGGAGCTATGGGCCGGGACAGAACACCGGGGAGCTGTTTTTT. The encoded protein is CAWSYGPGQNTGELFF.

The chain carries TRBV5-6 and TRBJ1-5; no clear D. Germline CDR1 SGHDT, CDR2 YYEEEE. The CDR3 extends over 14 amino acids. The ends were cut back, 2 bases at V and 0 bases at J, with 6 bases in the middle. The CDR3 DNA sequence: TGTGCCAGCAGCTTTGCCGATAGCAATCAGCCCCAGCATTTT. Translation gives CASSFADSNQPQHF.

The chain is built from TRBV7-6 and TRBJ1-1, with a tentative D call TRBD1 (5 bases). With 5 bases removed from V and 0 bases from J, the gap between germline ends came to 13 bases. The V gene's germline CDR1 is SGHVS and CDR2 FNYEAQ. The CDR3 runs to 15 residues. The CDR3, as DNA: TGTGCCAGCAGCACCGGGACTTTCATGAACACTGAAGCTTTCTTT. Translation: CASSTGTFMNTEAFF.

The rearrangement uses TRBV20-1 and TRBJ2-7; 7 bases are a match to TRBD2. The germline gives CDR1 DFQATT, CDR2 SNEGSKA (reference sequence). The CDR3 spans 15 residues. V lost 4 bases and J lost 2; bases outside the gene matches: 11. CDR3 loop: CSAIRGAGETYEQYF. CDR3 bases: TGCAGTGCTATCCGAGGGGCGGGGGAAACCTACGAGCAGTACTTC.

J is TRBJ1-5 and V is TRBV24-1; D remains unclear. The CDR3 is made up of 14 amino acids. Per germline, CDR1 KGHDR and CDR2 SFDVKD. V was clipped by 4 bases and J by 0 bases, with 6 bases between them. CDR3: CATSDLTSNQPQHF. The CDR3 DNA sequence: TGTGCCACCAGTGACCTCACTAGCAATCAGCCCCAGCATTTT.

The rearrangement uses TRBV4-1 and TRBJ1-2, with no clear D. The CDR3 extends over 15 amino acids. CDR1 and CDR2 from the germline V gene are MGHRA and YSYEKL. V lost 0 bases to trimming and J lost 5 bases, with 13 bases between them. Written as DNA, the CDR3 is TGCGCCAGCAGCCAAGAAACAACGGTATTGTATGGCTACACCTTC. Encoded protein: CASSQETTVLYGYTF.

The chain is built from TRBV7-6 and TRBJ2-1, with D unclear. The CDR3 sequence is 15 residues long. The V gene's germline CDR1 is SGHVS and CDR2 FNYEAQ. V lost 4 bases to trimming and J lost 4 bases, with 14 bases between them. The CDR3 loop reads CASSSRRLSYNEQFF. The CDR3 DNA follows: TGTGCCAGCAGCTCCCGACGACTGAGTTACAATGAGCAGTTCTTC.

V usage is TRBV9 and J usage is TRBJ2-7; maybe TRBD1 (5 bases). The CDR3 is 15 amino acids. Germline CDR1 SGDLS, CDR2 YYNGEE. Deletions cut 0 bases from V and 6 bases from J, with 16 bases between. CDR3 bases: TGTGCCAGCAGCGTAGATGGCAGGGTAGGTTCCGAGCAGTACTTC. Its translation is CASSVDGRVGSEQYF.

CDR3 nucleotides: TGTGCCAGCAAGGGGTCCTATGGCTACACCTTC. Translating it yields CASKGSYGYTF. This chain links TRBV9 with TRBJ1-2, with TRBD1 as a possible D gene (5 bases). V lost 6 bases to trimming and J lost 4 bases, with 7 bases between them. The CDR3 consists of 11 residues. Germline V gene sequence: CDR1 SGDLS, CDR2 YYNGEE.

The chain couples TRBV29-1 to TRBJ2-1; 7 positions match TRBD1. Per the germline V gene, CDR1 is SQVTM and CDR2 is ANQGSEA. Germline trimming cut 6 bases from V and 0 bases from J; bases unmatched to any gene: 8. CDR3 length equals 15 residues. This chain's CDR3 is CSVPGQESSYNEQFF. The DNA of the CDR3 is TGCAGCGTACCTGGACAGGAGAGCTCCTACAATGAGCAGTTCTTC.

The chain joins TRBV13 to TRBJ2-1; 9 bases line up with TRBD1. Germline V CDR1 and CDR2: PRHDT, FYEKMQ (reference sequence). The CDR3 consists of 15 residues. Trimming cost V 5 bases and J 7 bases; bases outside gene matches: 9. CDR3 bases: TGTGCCAGCAGCCCTCTGTCCGGGACAGGGAATGAGCAGTTCTTC. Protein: CASSPLSGTGNEQFF.

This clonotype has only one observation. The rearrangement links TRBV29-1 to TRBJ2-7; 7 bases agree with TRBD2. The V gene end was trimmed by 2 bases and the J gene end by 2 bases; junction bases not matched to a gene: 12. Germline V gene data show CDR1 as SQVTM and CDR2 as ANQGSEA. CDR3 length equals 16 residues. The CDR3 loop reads CSVEIRGVGATYEQYV. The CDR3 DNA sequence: TGCAGCGTTGAAATTCGGGGGGTCGGGGCCACCTACGAGCAGTACGTC.

CDR3 loop: CASSLGQGSNQPQHF. CDR3 nucleotide sequence: TGTGCCAGCAGCTTGGGACAGGGGAGCAATCAGCCCCAGCATTTT. The chain couples TRBV6-6 to TRBJ1-5, with 10 nucleotides matching TRBD1. The CDR3 spans 15 residues. The V and J ends lost 6 bases and 1 base, in that order; junction bases with no gene match: 3. The germline CDR1 and CDR2 sequences are MNHNY and SVGAGI (reference sequence).

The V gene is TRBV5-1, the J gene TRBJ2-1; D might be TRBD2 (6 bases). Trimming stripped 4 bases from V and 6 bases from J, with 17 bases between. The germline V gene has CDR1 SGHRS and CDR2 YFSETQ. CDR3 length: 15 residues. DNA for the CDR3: TGCGCCAGCAGCCCCTTGGGGGGATGGGGCAATGAGCAGTTCTTC. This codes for CASSPLGGWGNEQFF.

CDR3 residues: CASKLLGAGETQYF. The CDR3 bases are TGTGCCAGCAAACTACTCGGGGCGGGGGAGACCCAGTACTTC. This chain uses TRBV28 with TRBJ2-5; maybe TRBD2 (6 bases). Trimming shortened V by 7 bases and J by 5 bases, and 17 bases separated the two germline ends. The CDR3 length is 14 residues. Germline V gives CDR1 MDHEN, CDR2 SYDVKM. The full variable domain, in which reference TRBV28 and TRBJ2-5 provide the parts outside the CDR3, is DVKVTQSSRYLVKRTGEKVFLECVQDMDHENMFWYRQDPGLGLRLIYFSYDVKMKEKGDIPEGYSVSREKKERFSLILESASTNQTSMYLCASKLLGAGETQYFGPGTRLLVL.

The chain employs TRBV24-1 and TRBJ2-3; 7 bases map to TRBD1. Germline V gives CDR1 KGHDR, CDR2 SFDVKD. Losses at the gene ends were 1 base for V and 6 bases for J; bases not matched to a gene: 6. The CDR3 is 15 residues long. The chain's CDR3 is CATSDFRQGKDTQYF. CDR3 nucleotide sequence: TGTGCCACCAGTGATTTTAGACAGGGTAAGGATACGCAGTATTTT.

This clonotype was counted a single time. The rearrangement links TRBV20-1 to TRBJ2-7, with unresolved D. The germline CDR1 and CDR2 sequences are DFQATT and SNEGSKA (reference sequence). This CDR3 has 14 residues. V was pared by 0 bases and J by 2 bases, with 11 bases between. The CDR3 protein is CSARDLGRPYEQYV. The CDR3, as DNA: TGCAGTGCTAGAGATTTGGGCAGACCCTACGAGCAGTACGTC.

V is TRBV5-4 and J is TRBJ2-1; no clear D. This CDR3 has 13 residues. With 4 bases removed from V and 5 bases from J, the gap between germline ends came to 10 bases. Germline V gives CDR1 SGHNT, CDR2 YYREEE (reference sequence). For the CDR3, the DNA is TGTGCCAGCAGCCCGGTGGGGAACAATGAGCAGTTCTTC. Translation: CASSPVGNNEQFF.

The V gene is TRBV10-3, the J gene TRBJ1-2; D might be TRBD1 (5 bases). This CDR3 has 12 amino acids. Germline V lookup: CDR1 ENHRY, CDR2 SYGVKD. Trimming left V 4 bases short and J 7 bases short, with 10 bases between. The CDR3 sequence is CAISGGTGGYTF. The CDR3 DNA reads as TGTGCCATCAGTGGAGGGACTGGTGGCTACACCTTC.

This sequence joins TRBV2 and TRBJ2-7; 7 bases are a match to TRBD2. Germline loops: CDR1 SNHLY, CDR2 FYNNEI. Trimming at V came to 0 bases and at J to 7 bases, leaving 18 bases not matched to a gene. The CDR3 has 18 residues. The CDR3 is CASSEAYGRIEWEAEQYV. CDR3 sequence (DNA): TGTGCCAGCAGTGAAGCGTACGGGAGGATAGAATGGGAGGCAGAGCAGTACGTC.

CDR3 region: CSVEDRYEQYV. CDR3 coding DNA: TGCAGCGTTGAAGATCGCTACGAGCAGTACGTC. The V call is TRBV29-1, the J call TRBJ2-7; unclear D gene. The CDR3 is 11 residues long. The V end lost 0 bases, the J end lost 3 bases, and 3 bases lay between the germline ends. Germline V gene sequence: CDR1 SQVTM, CDR2 ANQGSEA.